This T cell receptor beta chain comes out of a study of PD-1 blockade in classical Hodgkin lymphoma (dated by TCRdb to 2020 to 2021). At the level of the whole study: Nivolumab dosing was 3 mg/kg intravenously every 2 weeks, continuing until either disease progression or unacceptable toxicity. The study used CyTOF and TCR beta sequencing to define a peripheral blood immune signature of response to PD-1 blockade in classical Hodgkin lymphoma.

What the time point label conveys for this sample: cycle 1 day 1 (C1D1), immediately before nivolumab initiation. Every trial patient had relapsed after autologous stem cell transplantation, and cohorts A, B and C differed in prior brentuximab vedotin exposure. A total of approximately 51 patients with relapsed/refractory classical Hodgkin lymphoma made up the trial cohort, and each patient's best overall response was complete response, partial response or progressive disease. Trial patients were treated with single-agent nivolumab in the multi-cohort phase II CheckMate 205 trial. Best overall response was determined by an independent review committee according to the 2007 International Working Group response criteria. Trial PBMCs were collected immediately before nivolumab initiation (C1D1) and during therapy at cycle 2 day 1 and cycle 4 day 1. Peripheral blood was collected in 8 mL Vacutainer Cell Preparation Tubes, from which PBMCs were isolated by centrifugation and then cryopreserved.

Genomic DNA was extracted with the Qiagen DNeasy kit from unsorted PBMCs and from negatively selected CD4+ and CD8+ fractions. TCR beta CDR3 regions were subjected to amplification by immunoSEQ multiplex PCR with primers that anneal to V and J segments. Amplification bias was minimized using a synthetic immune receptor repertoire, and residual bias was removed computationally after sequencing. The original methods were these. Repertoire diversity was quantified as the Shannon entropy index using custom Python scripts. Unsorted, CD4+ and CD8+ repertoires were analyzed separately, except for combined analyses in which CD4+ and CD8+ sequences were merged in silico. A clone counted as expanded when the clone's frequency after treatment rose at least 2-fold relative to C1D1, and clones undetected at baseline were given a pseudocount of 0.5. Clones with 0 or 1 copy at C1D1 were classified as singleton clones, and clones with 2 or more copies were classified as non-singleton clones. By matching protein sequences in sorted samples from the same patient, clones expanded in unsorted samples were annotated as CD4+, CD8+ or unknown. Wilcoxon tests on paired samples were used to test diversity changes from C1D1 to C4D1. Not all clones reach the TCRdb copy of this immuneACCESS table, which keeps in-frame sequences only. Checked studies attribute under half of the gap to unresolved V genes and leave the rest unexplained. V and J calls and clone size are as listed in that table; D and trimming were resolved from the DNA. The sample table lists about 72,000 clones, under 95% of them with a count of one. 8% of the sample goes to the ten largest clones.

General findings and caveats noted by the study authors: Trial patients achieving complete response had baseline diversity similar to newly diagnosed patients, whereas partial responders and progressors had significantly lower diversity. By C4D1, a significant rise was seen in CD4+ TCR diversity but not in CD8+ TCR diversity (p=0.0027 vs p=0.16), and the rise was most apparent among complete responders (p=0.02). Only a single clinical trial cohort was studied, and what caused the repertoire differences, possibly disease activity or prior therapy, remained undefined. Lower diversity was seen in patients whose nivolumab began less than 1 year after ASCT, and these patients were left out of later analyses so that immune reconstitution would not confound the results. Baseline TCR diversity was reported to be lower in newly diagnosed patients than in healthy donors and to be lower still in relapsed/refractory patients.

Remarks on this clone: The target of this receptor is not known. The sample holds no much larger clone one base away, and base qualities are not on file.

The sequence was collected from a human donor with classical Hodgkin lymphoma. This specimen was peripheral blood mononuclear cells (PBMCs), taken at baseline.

The sequenced DNA: TGCGCCAGCACCGGACAGGGTACGAGGGAGCAGTACTTC. It codes for CASTGQGTREQYF. This chain is built from TRBV5-1 and TRBJ2-7; 8 middle bases align to TRBD1. Reading the germline V gene gives CDR1 SGHRS and CDR2 YFSETQ. Compared with germline, V lacks 6 bases and J lacks 7 bases; bases without a gene match: 9. The CDR3, cysteine through phenylalanine, is 13 amino acids long. Only the CDR3 part of the read is kept: 39 bases, read in frame from the first base.